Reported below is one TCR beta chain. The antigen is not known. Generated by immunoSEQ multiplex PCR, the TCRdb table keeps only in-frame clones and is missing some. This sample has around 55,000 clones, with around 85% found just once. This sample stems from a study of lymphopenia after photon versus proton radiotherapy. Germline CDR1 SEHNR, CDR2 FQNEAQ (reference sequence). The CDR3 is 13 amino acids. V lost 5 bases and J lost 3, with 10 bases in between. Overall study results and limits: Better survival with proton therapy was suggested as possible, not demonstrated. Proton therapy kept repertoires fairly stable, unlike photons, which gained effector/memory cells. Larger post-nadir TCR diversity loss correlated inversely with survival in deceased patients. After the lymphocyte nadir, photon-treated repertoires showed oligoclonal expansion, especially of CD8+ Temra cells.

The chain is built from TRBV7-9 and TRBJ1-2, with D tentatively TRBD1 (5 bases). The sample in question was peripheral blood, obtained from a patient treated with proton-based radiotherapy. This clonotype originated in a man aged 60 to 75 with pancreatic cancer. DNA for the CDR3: TGTGCCAGCAGCAAACAGGTCGACTATGGCTACACCTTC. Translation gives CASSKQVDYGYTF. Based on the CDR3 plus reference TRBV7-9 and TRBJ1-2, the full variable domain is DTGVSQNPRHKITKRGQNVTFRCDPISEHNRLYWYRQTLGQGPEFLTYFQNEAQLEKSRLLSDRFSAERPKGSFSTLEIQRTEQGDSAMYLCASSKQVDYGYTFGSGTRLTVV.